Following are 13 T cell receptor beta chains from one sample sequenced in a study of blood T cell repertoires in COVID-19. The table came from immunoSEQ multiplex PCR; TCRdb's copy has only in-frame clones and leaves some out. The data contain some 300,000 clones, 70% to 90% of them singletons. The sample consisted of peripheral blood. The receptors originated from a man in his 70s with acute or convalescent COVID-19.

The chain is built from TRBV28 and TRBJ1-5, with D perhaps matching TRBD1 (5 bases). Trimming took 2 bases from V and 1 from J, leaving 12 bases between them. Looked up from germline, CDR1 is MDHEN and CDR2 is SYDVKM. The length of the CDR3 is 16 residues. The CDR3 is CASSLHPRVSNQPQHF. CDR3 DNA sequence: TGTGCCAGCAGTTTACATCCCAGGGTAAGCAATCAGCCCCAGCATTTT.

The V gene is TRBV11-1, the J gene TRBJ2-5; D is unresolved. This CDR3 is 14 amino acids long. Trimming cost V 5 bases and J 1 base, with 11 bases left between them. Germline V gene data show CDR1 as SGHAT and CDR2 as FQDESV (reference sequence). The CDR3 loop is CASSPEAAQETQYF. The CDR3 region has the DNA TGTGCCAGCAGCCCCGAGGCTGCCCAAGAGACCCAGTACTTC.

V usage is TRBV28 and J usage is TRBJ1-2; D is uncertain. Germline lookup yields CDR1 MDHEN and CDR2 SYDVKM. V was shortened by 5 bases and J by 10 bases, with 8 bases between the two germline ends. CDR3 length: 10 residues. This CDR3 is CASSSRDYTF. The CDR3 region has the DNA TGTGCCAGCAGTAGCCGAGACTACACCTTC.

The V call is TRBV6-5, the J call TRBJ2-1; 8 bases map to TRBD2. Germline loops: CDR1 MNHEY, CDR2 SVGAGI. Trimming cost V 6 bases and J 8 bases; bases outside gene matches: 12. The CDR3 is made up of 15 amino acids. The chain's CDR3 is CASRQAGVSVDEQFF. For the CDR3, the DNA is TGTGCCAGCAGACAAGCGGGAGTAAGCGTCGATGAGCAGTTCTTC.

CDR3 protein: CASSQRAARDIQYF. The CDR3 DNA reads as TGTGCCAGCAGTCAGCGGGCCGCCCGAGACATTCAGTACTTC. The chain joins TRBV6-5 to TRBJ2-4, with a weak D call TRBD2 (6 bases). V was pared by 5 bases and J by 8 bases, with 16 bases between. The CDR3 sequence is 14 residues long. CDR1 MNHEY and CDR2 SVGAGI come from the germline V gene.

The chain employs TRBV18 and TRBJ1-5; D ambiguous. The CDR3 runs 12 residues. In germline, CDR1 is KGHSH, CDR2 LQKENI. V shed 3 bases and J shed 4 bases, with 4 bases lying between them. The CDR3 loop is CASSPLNQPQHF. CDR3 DNA: TGTGCCAGCTCACCCCTAAATCAGCCCCAGCATTTT.

This clone was recorded once. The chain uses TRBV19 and TRBJ2-2; TRBD2 matches at 8 bases. The CDR3 covers 16 residues. The V and J ends lost 6 bases and 6 bases, in that order; junction bases with no gene match: 12. Germline V gives CDR1 LNHDA, CDR2 SQIVND (reference sequence). CDR3 sequence: CASRPPGVGRAGELFF. In DNA form, the CDR3 reads TGTGCCAGTAGGCCACCGGGGGTCGGGAGGGCCGGGGAGCTGTTTTTT.

A remark on this clone: Other nucleotide sequences in the sample specify the same CDR3. The V gene is TRBV18, the J gene TRBJ2-5; a weak D match, TRBD2 (6 bases). Germline CDR1 is KGHSH and CDR2 is LQKENI. This CDR3 spans 13 amino acids. V was cut by 3 bases and J by 2 bases, with 7 bases left in between. The CDR3 sequence: CASSPGLQETQYF. As DNA, the CDR3 is TGTGCCAGCTCACCGGGACTGCAAGAGACCCAGTACTTC. The full variable domain, rest sourced from reference TRBV18 and TRBJ2-5, is NAGVMQNPRHLVRRRGQEARLRCSPMKGHSHVYWYRQLPEEGLKFMVYLQKENIIDESGMPKERFSAEFPKEGPSILRIQQVVRGDSAAYFCASSPGLQETQYFGPGTRLLVL.

V and J are TRBV9 and TRBJ2-7; no clear D. CDR1 is SGDLS and CDR2 is YYNGEE in the germline V gene. The CDR3 covers 16 residues. Trimming took 0 bases from V and 2 from J, leaving 15 bases between them. CDR3 protein: CASSVAPQDHTYEQYF. For the CDR3, the DNA is TGTGCCAGCAGCGTAGCTCCGCAGGATCATACCTACGAGCAGTACTTC.

V is TRBV14 and J is TRBJ2-5, with D maybe TRBD2 (6 bases). This CDR3 comprises 14 residues. The germline V gene has CDR1 SGHDN and CDR2 FVKESK. With 4 bases removed from V and 7 bases from J, the gap between germline ends came to 16 bases. CDR3 loop: CASSPASVAGTQYF. DNA of the CDR3: TGTGCCAGCAGCCCCGCTAGCGTTGCCGGGACCCAGTACTTC.

This clone was detected a few times. A junction end diverges from the germline sequence, so it may reflect a read error. The rearrangement uses TRBV7-6 and TRBJ2-3, with 7 nucleotides matching TRBD2. Germline assignment: CDR1 SGHVS and CDR2 FNYEAQ. The CDR3 extends over 18 amino acids. CDR3 DNA sequence: TGTGCCAGCGGCTTAGGGTTTCGGCGGGAGCGGAGCACAGATACGCAGTATTTT. Encoded protein: CASGLGFRRERSTDTQYF.

V is TRBV5-1 and J is TRBJ2-3, with a tentative D call TRBD2 (5 bases). V was pared by 0 bases and J by 2 bases, with 10 bases between. In germline, CDR1 is SGHRS, CDR2 YFSETQ. The CDR3 has 15 amino acids. CDR3 sequence reads: CASSLGGPNTDTQYF. The CDR3, as DNA: TGCGCCAGCAGCTTGGGAGGGCCCAACACAGATACGCAGTATTTT.

This clone has just one count. This chain links TRBV27 with TRBJ2-1; D gene ambiguous. Germline CDR1 is MNHEY and CDR2 is SMNVEV (reference sequence). This CDR3 comprises 14 residues. Trimming left V 1 base short and J 3 bases short, with 7 bases between. The CDR3 nucleotides read TGTGCCAGCAGTTTATTTGCACACTACAATGAGCAGTTCTTC. As protein: CASSLFAHYNEQFF.